This entry features one T cell receptor (beta chain) sequence. This entry is derived from a study of blood T cell repertoires in COVID-19. Germline CDR1 is SEHNR and CDR2 is FQNEAQ (reference sequence). There are 15 residues in the CDR3. V was pared by 1 base and J by 4 bases, with 12 bases between. Recruitment covered under 25 US areas and drew participants whose ages spanned roughly 18 to 100 years. Cohorts were assigned according to the clinical history that participants reported. Resolution of symptoms, clearance, or two negative PCRs was present in recovered Cohort 3 donors. Study processing details: Amplified reference gene primers provided the basis for estimating nucleated cell counts. Method: immunoSEQ multiplex PCR; TCRdb's copy keeps in-frame clones and lacks some. The DNA gave D and trimming, while V, J and clone size come from that table. This repertoire shows around 150,000 clones, approximately 87% found once; its top ten account for less than 8.5%.

This clonotype originated in a woman between 45 and 60 years old who had recovered from COVID-19. Material for sequencing was PBMCs or T cells enriched from blood (not recorded which). The chain links TRBV7-9 to TRBJ2-3, with D possibly being TRBD2 (5 bases). The CDR3 nucleotides read TGTGCCAGCAGCTTAGAGGGCGGGTTTTCAGATACGCAGTATTTT. Translation: CASSLEGGFSDTQYF.